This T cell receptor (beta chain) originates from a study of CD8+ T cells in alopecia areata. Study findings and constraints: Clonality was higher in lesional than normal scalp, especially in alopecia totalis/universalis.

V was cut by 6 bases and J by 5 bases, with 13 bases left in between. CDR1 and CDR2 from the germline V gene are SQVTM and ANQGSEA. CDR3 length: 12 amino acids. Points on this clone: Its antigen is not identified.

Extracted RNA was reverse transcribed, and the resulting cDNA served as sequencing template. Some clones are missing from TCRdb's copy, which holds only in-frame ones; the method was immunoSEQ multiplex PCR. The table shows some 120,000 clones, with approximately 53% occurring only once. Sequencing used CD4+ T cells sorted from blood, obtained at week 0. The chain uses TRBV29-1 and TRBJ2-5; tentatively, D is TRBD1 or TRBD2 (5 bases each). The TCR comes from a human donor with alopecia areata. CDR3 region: CSVSGSSETQYF. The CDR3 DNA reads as TGCAGCGTCTCAGGGAGTAGCGAGACCCAGTACTTC.